This TCR beta chain stems from a study of response to subunit inactivated influenza vaccine. General observations from the study: Authors suggested each seasonal influenza vaccination recruits few new T cells.

TCRdb called the RT-PCR reads again in MiXCR, with one record for every CDR3 protein. The data contain about 160,000 distinct CDR3 sequences, 11% of them singletons. The V end was cut by 6 bases, the J end by 3 bases, with 11 bases between. Germline loops: CDR1 MDHEN, CDR2 SYDVKM. The CDR3 runs 13 residues. Only a few counts were recorded for this clonotype. The target antigen is unknown. The chain is built from TRBV28 and TRBJ2-5, with D possibly matching TRBD1 (6 bases). The TCR originated in a man aged 50-60 years who received an inactivated influenza vaccine. The source material was non-naive T cells sorted from PBMCs, sampled 40 to 50 days after vaccination. The DNA of the CDR3 is TGTGCCAGCAGCCCGGACAGCAAAGAGACCCAGTACTTC. Translated: CASSPDSKETQYF.